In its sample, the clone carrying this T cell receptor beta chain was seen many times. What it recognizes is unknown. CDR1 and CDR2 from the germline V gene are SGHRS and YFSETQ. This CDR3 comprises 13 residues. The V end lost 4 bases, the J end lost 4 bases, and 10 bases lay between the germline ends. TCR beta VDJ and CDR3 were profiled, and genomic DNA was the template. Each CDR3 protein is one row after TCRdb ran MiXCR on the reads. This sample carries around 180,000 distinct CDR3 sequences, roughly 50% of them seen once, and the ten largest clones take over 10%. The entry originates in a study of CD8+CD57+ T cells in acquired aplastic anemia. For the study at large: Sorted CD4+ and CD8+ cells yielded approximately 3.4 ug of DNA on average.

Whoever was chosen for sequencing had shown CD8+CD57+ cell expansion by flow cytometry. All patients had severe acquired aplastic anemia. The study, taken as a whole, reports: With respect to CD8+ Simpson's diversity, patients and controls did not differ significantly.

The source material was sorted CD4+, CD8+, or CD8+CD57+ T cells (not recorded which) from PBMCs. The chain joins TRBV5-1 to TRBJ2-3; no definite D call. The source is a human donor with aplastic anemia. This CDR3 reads CASSAKTADTQYF. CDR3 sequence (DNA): TGCGCCAGCAGCGCCAAGACCGCAGATACGCAGTATTTT. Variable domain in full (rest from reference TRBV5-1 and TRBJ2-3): KAGVTQTPRYLIKTRGQQVTLSCSPISGHRSVSWYQQTPGQGLQFLFEYFSETQRNKGNFPGRFSGRQFSNSRSEMNVSTLELGDSALYLCASSAKTADTQYFGPGTRLTVL.